Presented here are 30 T cell receptor beta chains from one specimen sequenced in a study of OX40 agonist ivuxolimab in advanced cancers. Some clones are missing from TCRdb's copy, which holds only in-frame ones; the method was immunoSEQ multiplex PCR. The top ten clones hold about a quarter of a sample with roughly 29,000 clones, 90% of them seen once. Sequences were derived from CD4+ or CD8+ T cells sorted from blood, sampled in a trial of the OX40 agonist ivuxolimab. These receptors all stem from an adult with an advanced solid tumor such as melanoma, head and neck, liver or kidney cancer.

This chain connects TRBV13 to TRBJ1-5; perhaps TRBD1 as D (5 bases). The germline CDR1 and CDR2 sequences are PRHDT and FYEKMQ (reference sequence). V lost 5 bases and J lost 4, with 12 bases in between. The CDR3 has 14 residues. CDR3 amino acids: CASSPGASNQPQHF. The DNA of the CDR3 is TGTGCCAGCAGCCCCGGGGCTTCAAATCAGCCCCAGCATTTT.

V and J are TRBV10-1 and TRBJ2-1; D remains unclear. The CDR3 contains 17 residues. CDR1 WNHNN and CDR2 SYGVQD come from the germline V gene (reference sequence). Trimming cost V 7 bases and J 1 base, with 20 bases left between them. In DNA form, the CDR3 reads TGCGCCAGCACCCCATCTGGGCCTCCACCTTCCTACAATGAGCAGTTCTTC. Residues: CASTPSGPPPSYNEQFF.

This clone appeared a single time. The CDR3 nucleotides read TGCGCCAGCAGAGGACAGGGGGCGGGGGCCTCCTCCTCCTACAATGAGCAGTTCTTC. It translates to CASRGQGAGASSSYNEQFF. The chain joins TRBV23-1 to TRBJ2-1; 11 bases line up with TRBD1. TRBV23-1 counts as an open reading frame of uncertain function. The CDR3 totals 19 residues. The V gene end was trimmed by 6 bases and the J gene end by 0 bases; junction bases not matched to a gene: 13.

The genes are TRBV6-6 and TRBJ2-4; TRBD2 matches 8 bases. The CDR3 is 15 residues long. Germline assignment: CDR1 MNHNY and CDR2 SVGAGI (reference sequence). With V trimmed by 2 bases and J by 5 bases, 5 bases remained unmatched. DNA of the CDR3: TGTGCCAGCAGTTACCCCGGCGGGGGGCAAAACATTCAGTACTTC. It translates to CASSYPGGGQNIQYF.

This rearrangement joins TRBV9 to TRBJ2-1; D is unclear. Per the germline V gene, CDR1 is SGDLS and CDR2 is YYNGEE. Trimming took off 4 bases at V and 7 bases at J, with 24 bases between the two ends. This CDR3 comprises 17 residues. The CDR3 reads CASSPEVILSRRNEQFF. The CDR3 nucleotides are TGTGCCAGCAGCCCAGAGGTCATTCTATCCCGGCGGAATGAGCAGTTCTTC.

CDR3 amino acids: CASSLASAPESMNTEAFF. CDR3 DNA sequence: TGTGCCAGCAGCTTAGCATCCGCCCCGGAGAGCATGAACACTGAAGCTTTCTTT. The J gene is TRBJ1-1, the V gene TRBV7-8; no firm D call. This CDR3 is 18 amino acids long. Germline lookup yields CDR1 SGHVS and CDR2 FQNEAQ. Trimming removed 0 bases at V and 0 bases at J, with 17 bases between.

V usage is TRBV7-9 and J usage is TRBJ2-3; D is possibly TRBD1 (6 bases). The CDR3 covers 12 residues. Germline V gene sequence: CDR1 SEHNR, CDR2 FQNEAQ (reference sequence). V was clipped by 4 bases and J by 7 bases, with 9 bases between them. The CDR3 here is CASSSQGNTQYF. The CDR3 nucleotides are TGTGCCAGCAGCTCCCAGGGGAATACGCAGTATTTT.

This sequence joins TRBV7-2 and TRBJ2-1; D possibly matches TRBD1 or TRBD2 (5 bases each). Germline CDR1 SGHTA, CDR2 FQGNSA. V gave up 10 bases and J gave up 5 bases, with 18 bases separating them. CDR3 length: 14 residues. CDR3: CATLRLGVNNEQFF. The CDR3 DNA sequence: TGTGCCACGTTGAGACTGGGGGTAAACAATGAGCAGTTCTTC. Combining the CDR3 with reference TRBV7-2 and TRBJ2-1 gives the whole variable domain GAGVSQSPSNKVTEKGKDVELRCDPISGHTALYWYRQSLGQGLEFLIYFQGNSAPDKSGLPSDRFSAERTGGSVSTLTIQRTQQEDSAVYLCATLRLGVNNEQFFGPGTRLTVL.

The chain employs TRBV29-1 and TRBJ1-4, with D maybe TRBD1 (6 bases). This CDR3 spans 14 amino acids. The germline V and J ends were trimmed by 6 bases and 4 bases, with 15 bases remaining between them. Germline CDR1 is SQVTM and CDR2 is ANQGSEA. Here the CDR3 reads CSVTQGFNNEKLFF. CDR3 sequence (DNA): TGCAGCGTGACGCAGGGGTTTAATAATGAAAAACTGTTTTTT.

The chain has TRBV5-1 and TRBJ1-1; TRBD1 matches 8 bases. J gave up 0 bases and V 2 bases, and 6 bases lay outside the gene matches. Germline assignment: CDR1 SGHRS and CDR2 YFSETQ. This CDR3 is 16 amino acids long. The CDR3 DNA reads TGCGCCAGCAGCTTCCAGGGGGCTCTTATGAACACTGAAGCTTTCTTT. It translates to CASSFQGALMNTEAFF.

The chain is built from TRBV5-5 and TRBJ2-1, with 8 bases that match TRBD2. CDR3 size: 15 residues. V gave up 0 bases and J gave up 3 bases; unmatched junction bases: 2. Germline CDR1 SGHKS, CDR2 YYEKEE (reference sequence). The CDR3 nucleotides read TGTGCCAGCAGCTTGGAAGGGACTAGCTACAATGAGCAGTTCTTC. Protein sequence: CASSLEGTSYNEQFF. The full variable domain, its missing parts supplied by reference TRBV5-5 and TRBJ2-1, is DAGVTQSPTHLIKTRGQQVTLRCSPISGHKSVSWYQQVLGQGPQFIFQYYEKEERGRGNFPDRFSARQFPNYSSELNVNALLLGDSALYLCASSLEGTSYNEQFFGPGTRLTVL.

The chain is built from TRBV20-1 and TRBJ2-7; the D is unclear. The V and J ends lost 6 bases and 6 bases respectively, with 12 bases between them. The CDR3 has 11 amino acids. Per germline, CDR1 DFQATT and CDR2 SNEGSKA (reference sequence). CDR3 sequence (DNA): TGCAGTGCCAAATTAACGACCGAGCAGTACTTC. This translates into CSAKLTTEQYF.

On this clone: Being one base from a much bigger clone, this may be a read error. The rearrangement uses TRBV25-1 and TRBJ2-7; no definite D call. CDR1 MGHDK and CDR2 SYGVNS come from the germline V gene. V dropped 2 bases and J dropped 4 bases, with 3 bases sitting between them. The CDR3 has 11 residues. CDR3 in amino acids: CASSEIYEQYF. The CDR3 DNA is TGTGCCAGCAGTGAAATATACGAGCAGTACTTC.

The chain links TRBV9 to TRBJ2-1; 7 nucleotides agree with TRBD2. The CDR3 is made up of 15 amino acids. Per the germline V gene, CDR1 is SGDLS and CDR2 is YYNGEE. Trimming removed 0 bases from V and 6 bases from J; junction bases left unmatched: 6. The CDR3, as DNA: TGTGCCAGCAGCGTAGGTGCGGGAGTTGGCAATGAGCAGTTCTTC. Translated: CASSVGAGVGNEQFF.

J is TRBJ2-7 and V is TRBV19, with 13 positions matching TRBD2. Looked up from germline, CDR1 is LNHDA and CDR2 is SQIVND (reference sequence). With 7 bases clipped from V and 4 bases from J, the junction kept 10 bases outside the gene matches. This CDR3 has 16 amino acids. CDR3 region: CASTITGLAGPYEQYF. The DNA of the CDR3 is TGTGCCAGTACAATCACGGGACTAGCGGGACCTTACGAGCAGTACTTC.

The rearrangement uses TRBV4-1 and TRBJ2-5; 8 bases align to TRBD2. The CDR3 has 15 residues. Germline lookup yields CDR1 MGHRA and CDR2 YSYEKL. With V trimmed by 4 bases and J by 4 bases, 8 bases remained unmatched. Here the CDR3 reads CASSLLAGNIETQYF. The CDR3 DNA follows: TGCGCCAGCAGCCTTCTAGCGGGCAATATAGAGACCCAGTACTTC.

Concerning this clone itself: At one of its ends the junction is not consistent with the germline gene, which may arise from a read error. Other nucleotide sequences in the sample specify the same CDR3. This chain uses TRBV7-2 with TRBJ2-7; TRBD2 matches 10 bases. CDR3 length: 16 residues. Looked up from germline, CDR1 is SGHTA and CDR2 is FQGNSA. For the CDR3, the DNA is TGTGCCAGTAGCTTAGCTACGATAGCGGGAGGCGGCGAGCAGTACTTC. Its translation: CASSLATIAGGGEQYF.

The rearrangement joins TRBV6-4 to TRBJ1-1; D is ambiguous. The V gene lost 2 bases and the J gene lost 1 base, with 5 bases spanning the gap. Germline CDR1 MRHNA, CDR2 SNTAGT. CDR3 length equals 13 residues. DNA for the CDR3: TGTGCCAGCAGTGACGGGCCGAACACTGAAGCTTTCTTT. This gives the protein CASSDGPNTEAFF.

This clone was seen more than once but under ten times. Other DNA sequences in the same sample also yield this CDR3. The chain combines TRBV5-5 with TRBJ2-2; 14 nucleotides align to TRBD2. Germline CDR1 SGHKS, CDR2 YYEKEE (reference sequence). The CDR3 covers 18 residues. The ends lost 0 bases at V and 2 bases at J; junction bases unmatched: 3. CDR3 sequence (DNA): TGTGCCAGCAGCTTGGGACTAGCGGGAGGGCCTAACACCGGGGAGCTGTTTTTT. Protein product: CASSLGLAGGPNTGELFF. Supplemented by reference TRBV5-5 and TRBJ2-2, the full variable domain reads DAGVTQSPTHLIKTRGQQVTLRCSPISGHKSVSWYQQVLGQGPQFIFQYYEKEERGRGNFPDRFSARQFPNYSSELNVNALLLGDSALYLCASSLGLAGGPNTGELFFGEGSRLTVL.

The chain recombines TRBV13 with TRBJ1-1; 8 bases are shared with TRBD1. Germline trimming cut 1 base from V and 6 bases from J; bases unmatched to any gene: 10. The CDR3 extends over 16 amino acids. Germline V gene data show CDR1 as PRHDT and CDR2 as FYEKMQ (reference sequence). This chain's CDR3 is CASSLVSRGPLAEAFF. The CDR3 DNA follows: TGTGCCAGCAGCTTAGTCTCCAGGGGGCCTTTAGCTGAAGCTTTCTTT.

This clone was detected only a few times. The chain links TRBV5-1 to TRBJ2-4, with TRBD1 identical over 7 bases. Losses at the gene ends were 2 bases for V and 11 bases for J; bases not matched to a gene: 10. Germline CDR1 is SGHRS and CDR2 is YFSETQ. This CDR3 has 14 amino acids. The CDR3: CASSFRQGQALQYF. In DNA, the CDR3 is TGCGCCAGCAGCTTCCGACAGGGCCAGGCACTTCAGTACTTC.

This clone was counted a single time. CDR3 amino acids: CASSQGGSTPYNEQFF. The CDR3 bases are TGTGCCAGCAGCCAGGGGGGATCGACACCGTACAATGAGCAGTTCTTC. The chain carries TRBV9 and TRBJ2-1, with a weak D call TRBD1 (7 bases). Trimming pared 4 bases from V and 4 bases from J, leaving 18 bases between. The CDR3 has 16 residues. Germline CDR1 and CDR2: SGDLS and YYNGEE.

The table lists this clone with a few counts. The V gene is TRBV19, the J gene TRBJ2-7, with 8 nucleotides matching TRBD2. The germline gives CDR1 LNHDA, CDR2 SQIVND (reference sequence). The CDR3 length is 13 residues. V lost 7 bases and J lost 7; bases outside the gene matches: 9. CDR3 sequence reads: CASNVAGSSEQYF. Here the CDR3 DNA reads TGTGCCAGTAATGTAGCGGGATCGTCGGAGCAGTACTTC.

This chain links TRBV4-3 with TRBJ1-3; D is unclear. This CDR3 has 17 amino acids. Trimming removed 3 bases at V and 0 bases at J, with 15 bases between. CDR1 and CDR2 (germline): LGHNA, YSLEER. For the CDR3, the DNA is TGCGCCAGCAGCCAGAACGTCGGGGATCTCTCTGGAAACACCATATATTTT. It is translated as CASSQNVGDLSGNTIYF.

The chain uses TRBV6-1 and TRBJ2-5, with 9 positions matching TRBD2. The V and J ends lost 1 base and 7 bases, in that order; junction bases with no gene match: 7. Germline V gene lookup returns CDR1 MNHNS and CDR2 SASEGT. CDR3 length: 15 amino acids. CDR3 loop: CASSEGSREGGTQYF. CDR3 DNA: TGTGCCAGCAGTGAAGGTTCGCGGGAGGGAGGGACCCAGTACTTC.

This clone appeared a single time. CDR3 nucleotide sequence: TGTGCCAGCAGTGGGTCAGGGACGGGACTAGCGGAATACGAGCAGTACTTC. It is translated as CASSGSGTGLAEYEQYF. The gene calls are TRBV2 and TRBJ2-7; TRBD2 agrees at 11 bases. This CDR3 is 17 amino acids long. V lost 4 bases and J lost 4; bases outside the gene matches: 12. Looked up from germline, CDR1 is SNHLY and CDR2 is FYNNEI. Full variable domain (rest looked up from reference TRBV2 and TRBJ2-7): EPEVTQTPSHQVTQMGQEVILRCVPISNHLYFYWYRQILGQKVEFLVSFYNNEISEKSEIFDDQFSVERPDGSNFTLKIRSTKLEDSAMYFCASSGSGTGLAEYEQYFGPGTRLTVT.

This clone was seen just once. The rearrangement joins TRBV29-1 to TRBJ2-1; TRBD1 might be the D (7 bases). V lost 6 bases and J 0 bases, leaving 18 bases between the germline ends. From germline, CDR1 is SQVTM and CDR2 ANQGSEA. This CDR3 spans 16 amino acids. CDR3 amino acids: CSVGGMTGRSYNEQFF. Written as DNA, the CDR3 is TGCAGCGTGGGGGGTATGACAGGGCGCTCCTACAATGAGCAGTTCTTC.

This chain joins TRBV5-1 and TRBJ1-2; weak D call: TRBD1 (5 bases). The germline V and J ends were trimmed by 3 bases and 3 bases, with 15 bases remaining between them. The CDR3 is made up of 15 amino acids. Germline CDR1 and CDR2: SGHRS and YFSETQ. The CDR3 DNA reads TGCGCCAGCAGCTGGGGGACGGGAATTGACTATGGCTACACCTTC. Its translation: CASSWGTGIDYGYTF.

This clone appeared once. The gene calls are TRBV5-1 and TRBJ2-7; 11 nucleotides align to TRBD1. The CDR3 consists of 16 residues. Germline assignment: CDR1 SGHRS and CDR2 YFSETQ. V dropped 0 bases and J dropped 0; count of bases not matched to a gene: 2. CDR3 amino acids: CASSLDGTGGSYEQYF. CDR3 sequence (DNA): TGCGCCAGCAGCTTGGACGGGACAGGGGGCTCCTACGAGCAGTACTTC.

V gene TRBV11-3 combines with J gene TRBJ2-3, with D maybe TRBD2 (6 bases). The CDR3 has 17 residues. V lost 0 bases to trimming and J lost 4 bases, with 17 bases between them. Looked up from germline, CDR1 is SGHNT and CDR2 is YENEEA. The CDR3 sequence is CASSLDRDGSIPDTQYF. In nucleotides, the CDR3 is TGTGCCAGCAGCTTAGATCGGGACGGGAGTATCCCAGATACGCAGTATTTT.